Sequencing of this TCR beta chain was carried out in a study of PD-1 blockade in classical Hodgkin lymphoma (dated by TCRdb to about 2020). For the wider study: The study used TCR beta sequencing and CyTOF to define a peripheral blood immune signature of response to PD-1 blockade in classical Hodgkin lymphoma.

This specimen's time point label, per the study, means: newly diagnosed, previously untreated cHL patient sample. CD4+ T cells were purified from thawed PBMCs by magnetic negative selection with a Miltenyi CD4+ T cell isolation kit. As a comparison group for the relapsed/refractory trial patients, PBMCs were sequenced from patients with newly diagnosed, previously untreated classical Hodgkin lymphoma. Peripheral blood was collected in 8 mL Vacutainer Cell Preparation Tubes, from which PBMCs were isolated by centrifugation and then cryopreserved. Purified CD4+ and CD8+ fractions were generated only in cases for which an additional PBMC sample was available. Magnetically labelled cells were removed on LS columns in a quadroMACS separator, and the flow-through was retained as the purified fraction. With respect to this clone: The clone's antigen remains unknown. There are no base qualities to consult, and no much larger clone falls within one base.

Study-level results and caveats: Baseline TCR diversity was reported as lower in newly diagnosed patients than in healthy donors, and lower still in relapsed/refractory patients. The study covered only a single clinical trial cohort, and the causes of the repertoire differences, possibly disease activity or prior therapy, were still not defined.

The Qiagen DNeasy kit was used to extract genomic DNA from unsorted PBMCs and from the negatively selected CD4+ and CD8+ fractions. TCR beta CDR3 regions were amplified by immunoSEQ multiplex PCR using primers annealing to V and J segments. Amplification bias was minimized using a synthetic immune receptor repertoire, and residual bias was removed computationally after sequencing. Concerning the study's data processing: Custom Python scripts were used to quantify repertoire diversity as the Shannon entropy index. The unsorted, CD4+ and CD8+ repertoires were each analyzed separately, with the exception of combined analyses, where CD4+ and CD8+ sequences were merged in silico. TCRdb re-hosts the immuneACCESS table, in-frame sequences only. Its copies lack some clones; in the studies checked, an unresolved V gene accounts for under half of them, and the cause for the rest is not known. V and J calls and clone size are those listed in that table; D and trimming were worked out from the DNA. This sample gives some 16,000 clones in total; 92% of them show up just once. Roughly 0.5% of the sample is taken by the ten largest.

Reading the germline V gene (reference sequence) gives CDR1 SEHNR and CDR2 FQNEAQ. The germline V end is reduced by 5 bases and the J end by 7 bases; junction bases left unmatched: 5. Its CDR3 holds 13 amino acids, cysteine through phenylalanine. Only the CDR3 part of the read is kept: 39 bases, read in frame from the first base. The source of this sequence is a human donor with classical Hodgkin lymphoma. The chain was built from TRBV7-9 and TRBJ1-5, with 7 bases matching TRBD1. The sample comprised CD4+ T cells from blood. This receptor carries the CDR3 CASSRQGGQPQHF. In nucleotide form, the sequence is TGTGCCAGCAGCCGACAGGGAGGCCAGCCCCAGCATTTT.